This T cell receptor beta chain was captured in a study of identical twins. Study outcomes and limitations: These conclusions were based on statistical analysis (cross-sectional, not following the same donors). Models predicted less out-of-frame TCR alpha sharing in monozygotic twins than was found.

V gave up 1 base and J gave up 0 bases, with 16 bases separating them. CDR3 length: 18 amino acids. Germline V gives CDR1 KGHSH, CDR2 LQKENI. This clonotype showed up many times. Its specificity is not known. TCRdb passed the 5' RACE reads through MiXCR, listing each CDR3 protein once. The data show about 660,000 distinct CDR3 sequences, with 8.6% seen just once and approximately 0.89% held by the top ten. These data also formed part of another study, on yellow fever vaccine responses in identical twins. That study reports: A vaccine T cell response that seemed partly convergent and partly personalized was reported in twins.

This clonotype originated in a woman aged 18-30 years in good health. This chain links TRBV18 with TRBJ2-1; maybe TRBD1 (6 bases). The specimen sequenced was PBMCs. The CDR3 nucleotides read TGTGCCAGCTCACCACGGGGGCCTGCGCAGAGCTCCTACAATGAGCAGTTCTTC. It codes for CASSPRGPAQSSYNEQFF.